This T cell receptor beta chain derives from a study of T cells after yellow fever vaccination. Study-wide findings and caveats: Any FACS-sorted repertoire could hold abundant clonotypes that contaminate it from the bulk population.

The CDR3 length is 14 residues. Germline V gene data show CDR1 as SQVTM and CDR2 as ANQGSEA. The V and J ends lost 3 bases and 3 bases, in that order; junction bases with no gene match: 2. This clonotype was observed a handful of times. Its antigen is unknown. TCRdb reanalysed the 5' RACE reads using MiXCR and keeps one entry per CDR3 protein. The sample consists of over 250,000 distinct CDR3 sequences, approximately 4% of them appearing once. The gene calls are TRBV29-1 and TRBJ2-3; 11 bases map to TRBD2. This specimen consisted of PBMCs, obtained 5 days after the yellow fever booster vaccination. This receptor was obtained from a man younger than 35 who received the YFV17D yellow fever vaccine. The CDR3 region has the DNA TGCAGCGTTGAGAGGACTAGCGGGACAGATACGCAGTATTTT. Its protein is CSVERTSGTDTQYF.